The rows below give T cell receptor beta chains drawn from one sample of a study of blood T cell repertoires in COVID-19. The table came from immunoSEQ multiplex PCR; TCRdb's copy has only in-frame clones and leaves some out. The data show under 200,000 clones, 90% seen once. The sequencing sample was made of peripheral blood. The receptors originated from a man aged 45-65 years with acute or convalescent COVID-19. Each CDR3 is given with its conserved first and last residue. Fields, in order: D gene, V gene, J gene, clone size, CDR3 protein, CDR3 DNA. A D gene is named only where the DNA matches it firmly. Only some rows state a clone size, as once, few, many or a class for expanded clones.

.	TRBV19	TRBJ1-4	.	CASSPLKGHGLATNEKLFF	TGTGCCAGTAGTCCACTAAAGGGACATGGTCTTGCAACTAATGAAAAACTGTTTTTT
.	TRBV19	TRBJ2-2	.	CASSIGGRVTGELFF	TGTGCCAGTAGTATAGGCGGAAGAGTGACCGGGGAGCTGTTTTTT
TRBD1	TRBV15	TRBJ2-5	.	CATSRQGVEETQYF	TGTGCCACCAGCAGACAGGGGGTCGAAGAGACCCAGTACTTC
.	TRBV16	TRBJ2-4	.	CASSHIAGGKNIQYF	TGTGCCAGCAGCCATATAGCCGGGGGTAAAAACATTCAGTACTTC
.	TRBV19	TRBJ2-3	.	CASSPLGKGVLDTQYF	TGTGCCAGTAGTCCCCTCGGGAAGGGAGTGTTAGATACGCAGTATTTT
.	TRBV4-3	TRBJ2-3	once	CASSQAGGSGLGTDTQYF	TGCGCCAGCAGCCAAGCGGGTGGGAGCGGTCTCGGCACAGATACGCAGTATTTT
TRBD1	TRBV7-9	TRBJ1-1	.	CASSIPTGGVTEAFF	TGTGCCAGCAGCATACCTACAGGGGGAGTAACTGAAGCTTTCTTT
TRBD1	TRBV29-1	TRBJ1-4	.	CSAQFQDRGNEKLFF	TGCAGCGCGCAATTTCAGGACAGGGGTAATGAAAAACTGTTTTTT
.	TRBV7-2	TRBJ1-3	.	CASSSIPGNTIYF	TGTGCCAGCAGCTCTATCCCTGGAAACACCATATATTTT
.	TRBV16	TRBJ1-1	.	CASSQSTVLEAFF	TGTGCCAGCAGCCAATCCACCGTACTTGAAGCTTTCTTT
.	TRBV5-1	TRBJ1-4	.	CASSPGHSTNEKLFF	TGCGCCAGCAGCCCGGGACATTCAACTAATGAAAAACTGTTTTTT
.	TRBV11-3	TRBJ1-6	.	CASSLYSYNSPLHF	TGTGCCAGCAGCTTATATTCCTATAATTCACCCCTCCACTTT
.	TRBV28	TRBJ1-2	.	CASSFLGSGRLAHYGYTF	TGTGCCAGCAGCTTTTTGGGGTCGGGTAGGCTAGCGCACTATGGCTACACCTTC
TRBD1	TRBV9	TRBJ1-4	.	CASSGVTGGADLRNEKLFF	TGTGCCAGCAGCGGCGTGACAGGGGGAGCAGACCTCAGGAATGAAAAACTGTTTTTT
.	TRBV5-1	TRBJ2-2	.	CASSLASLNTGELFF	TGCGCCAGCAGCTTGGCTTCTCTTAACACCGGGGAGCTGTTTTTT
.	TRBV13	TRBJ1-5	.	CASSLGRSDQPQHF	TGTGCCAGCAGCTTAGGGCGTTCCGATCAGCCCCAGCATTTT
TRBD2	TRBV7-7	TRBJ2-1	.	CASSPLSGGRFGEQFF	TGTGCCAGCAGCCCACTTTCGGGCGGGAGGTTCGGGGAGCAGTTCTTC
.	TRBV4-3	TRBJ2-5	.	CASSQDREETQYF	TGCGCCAGCAGCCAAGATCGAGAAGAGACCCAGTACTTC
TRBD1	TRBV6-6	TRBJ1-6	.	CASSYEGQSNSPLHF	TGTGCCAGCAGTTACGAGGGACAGTCAAATTCACCCCTCCACTTT
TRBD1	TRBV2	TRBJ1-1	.	CASTQGGGTEAFF	TGTGCCAGCACCCAGGGGGGCGGCACTGAAGCTTTCTTT
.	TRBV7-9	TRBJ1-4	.	CASSLFAPGEKLFF	TGTGCCAGCAGCTTATTTGCCCCAGGGGAAAAACTGTTTTTT
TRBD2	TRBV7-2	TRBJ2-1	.	CASSLASVSGGGIYNEQFF	TGTGCCAGCAGCTTAGCGTCGGTAAGCGGGGGTGGTATCTACAATGAGCAGTTCTTC
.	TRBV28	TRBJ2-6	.	CASLQGSSGANVLTF	TGTGCCAGCCTCCAGGGGTCCTCTGGGGCCAACGTCCTGACTTTC
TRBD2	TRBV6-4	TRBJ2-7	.	CASSDPRNTSVGSYEQYF	TGTGCCAGCAGTGACCCGAGGAACACTAGCGTGGGCTCCTACGAGCAGTACTTC
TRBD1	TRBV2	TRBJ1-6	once	CASSERDSSNSPLHF	TGTGCCAGCAGTGAACGGGACAGTAGTAATTCACCCCTCCACTTT
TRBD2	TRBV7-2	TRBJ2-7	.	CASTPSGLAGAYEQYF	TGTGCCAGCACCCCCAGTGGGCTAGCGGGAGCCTACGAGCAGTACTTC
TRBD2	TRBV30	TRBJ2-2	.	CAWNPGGNTGELFF	TGTGCCTGGAACCCGGGGGGGAACACCGGGGAGCTGTTTTTT
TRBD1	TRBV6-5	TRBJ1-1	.	CASSPAPRTGEAFF	TGTGCCAGCAGCCCCGCCCCGCGGACAGGTGAAGCTTTCTTT
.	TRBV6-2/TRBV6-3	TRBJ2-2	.	CASSNSNTGELFF	TGTGCCAGCAGCAACAGTAACACCGGGGAGCTGTTTTTT